These 20 T cell receptor beta chains share one sample of origin, sequenced in a study of immune evolution from preneoplasia to lung adenocarcinoma. TCRdb keeps only in-frame clones here, not all; method: immunoSEQ multiplex PCR. The sample holds approximately 5,000 clones; about 86% are singletons and the top ten take 2.5% to 4%. Sequencing was done on a sample of FFPE invasive lung adenocarcinoma tissue. These receptors were taken from a person between 50 and 69 years old with lung adenocarcinoma.

The chain uses TRBV7-3 and TRBJ2-2; D is uncertain. Germline V gene sequence: CDR1 SGHTA, CDR2 FQGTGA. Deletions cut 0 bases from V and 4 bases from J, with 6 bases between. The length of the CDR3 is 14 residues. CDR3 protein: CASSLTLTTGELFF. CDR3 nucleotides: TGTGCCAGCAGCTTAACACTAACCACCGGGGAGCTGTTTTTT.

V gene TRBV11-2 combines with J gene TRBJ2-1; no reliable D call. The germline gives CDR1 SGHAT, CDR2 FQNNGV. This CDR3 is built from 12 residues. V was trimmed by 1 base and J by 6 bases, leaving 4 bases between them. CDR3: CASSLAGNEQFF. The CDR3 DNA reads TGTGCCAGCAGCTTAGCAGGCAATGAGCAGTTCTTC.

The gene calls are TRBV18 and TRBJ2-7; a possible D gene is TRBD2 (5 bases). V gave up 3 bases and J gave up 2 bases, with 8 bases separating them. Germline CDR1 reads KGHSH; CDR2 reads LQKENI. The CDR3 is 13 residues long. In nucleotides, the CDR3 is TGTGCCAGCTCACCCGGGGAGACCTACGAGCAGTACTTC. It specifies CASSPGETYEQYF.

The genes are TRBV28 and TRBJ2-5; D not certain. Germline values: CDR1 MDHEN, CDR2 SYDVKM. Trimming took 1 base from V and 0 from J, leaving 15 bases between them. CDR3 length equals 17 residues. CDR3 in DNA: TGTGCCAGCAGTTTATTATATAGCCGGGCTTACCAAGAGACCCAGTACTTC. It is translated as CASSLLYSRAYQETQYF.

This clone has only one observation. V gene TRBV30 combines with J gene TRBJ2-7; a possible D gene is TRBD2 (6 bases). V was clipped by 3 bases and J by 7 bases, with 16 bases between them. The CDR3 has 13 amino acids. The germline V gene encodes CDR1 GTSNPN and CDR2 SVGIG (reference sequence). As DNA, the CDR3 is TGTGCCTGGAGCCCCTTGGGACTCCCGGAGCAGTACTTC. Its protein is CAWSPLGLPEQYF. The entire variable domain, with the rest obtained from reference TRBV30 and TRBJ2-7, is as follows: SQTIHQWPATLVQPVGSPLSLECTVEGTSNPNLYWYRQAAGRGLQLLFYSVGIGQISSEVPQNLSASRPQDRQFILSSKKLLLSDSGFYLCAWSPLGLPEQYFGPGTRLTVT.

This clone came up a few times. This chain joins TRBV7-9 and TRBJ2-1; 10 bases map to TRBD2. The germline gives CDR1 SEHNR, CDR2 FQNEAQ (reference sequence). Losses at the gene ends were 4 bases for V and 4 bases for J; bases not matched to a gene: 4. The CDR3 totals 15 residues. The CDR3 here is CASSSSSGGYNEQFF. As DNA, the CDR3 is TGTGCCAGCAGCTCCTCTAGCGGGGGATACAATGAGCAGTTCTTC.

This chain uses TRBV5-1 with TRBJ2-6, with TRBD1 identical over 7 bases. Per germline, CDR1 SGHRS and CDR2 YFSETQ. V dropped 4 bases and J dropped 0; count of bases not matched to a gene: 7. There are 17 residues in the CDR3. The DNA of the CDR3 is TGCGCCAGCAGCCCTATTCAGGGGGACTCTGGGGCCAACGTCCTGACTTTC. It codes for CASSPIQGDSGANVLTF. Variable domain in full (rest from reference TRBV5-1 and TRBJ2-6): KAGVTQTPRYLIKTRGQQVTLSCSPISGHRSVSWYQQTPGQGLQFLFEYFSETQRNKGNFPGRFSGRQFSNSRSEMNVSTLELGDSALYLCASSPIQGDSGANVLTFGAGSRLTVL.

This clone was counted between two and nine times. This rearrangement joins TRBV7-3 to TRBJ2-2; D is undetermined. V was shortened by 5 bases and J by 1 base, with 5 bases between the two germline ends. This CDR3 spans 13 amino acids. Germline V gene sequence: CDR1 SGHTA, CDR2 FQGTGA. The CDR3 reads CASSTMNTGELFF. CDR3 DNA: TGTGCCAGCAGCACCATGAACACCGGGGAGCTGTTTTTT.

The rearrangement links TRBV7-3 to TRBJ2-3, with a tentative D call TRBD2 (7 bases). The CDR3 runs to 16 residues. The germline V gene has CDR1 SGHTA and CDR2 FQGTGA. The V and J ends lost 1 base and 2 bases respectively, with 13 bases between them. CDR3 sequence: CASSLRGGVATDTQYF. CDR3 coding DNA: TGTGCCAGCAGCTTAAGGGGGGGCGTCGCCACAGATACGCAGTATTTT.

This clone was seen a few times. The CDR3 region has the DNA TGTGCCAGCAGCGTAGTGGCAGGGGGCCTCACTGAAGCTTTCTTT. Its protein product is CASSVVAGGLTEAFF. The chain links TRBV9 to TRBJ1-1, with 8 bases lining up with TRBD1. V trimming: 0 bases; J trimming: 4 bases; junction bases outside the gene matches: 5. The CDR3 has 15 residues. CDR1 is SGDLS, CDR2 YYNGEE, per germline.

In nucleotides, the CDR3 is TGTGCCAGTAGTGCCTCCACCCACAATGAGCAGTTCTTC. It yields the protein CASSASTHNEQFF. The gene calls are TRBV19 and TRBJ2-1; D ambiguous. From germline, CDR1 is LNHDA and CDR2 SQIVND (reference sequence). V lost 5 bases and J lost 5, with 10 bases in between. The CDR3 extends over 13 amino acids.

This rearrangement joins TRBV15 to TRBJ1-2; D gene ambiguous. V lost 4 bases, J lost 8 bases, and 11 bases lay in between. Germline CDR1 reads LNHNV; CDR2 reads YYDKDF (reference sequence). The CDR3 is made up of 12 amino acids. This chain's CDR3 is CATSKDNGGYTF. The CDR3 DNA sequence: TGTGCCACCAGCAAAGACAACGGGGGCTACACCTTC.

This rearrangement joins TRBV4-1 to TRBJ2-7; the match to TRBD1 covers 8 bases. Trimming cost V 4 bases and J 2 bases; bases outside gene matches: 7. Germline CDR1 is MGHRA and CDR2 is YSYEKL. CDR3 size: 15 residues. CDR3 sequence reads: CASSLSGTGAYEQYF. CDR3 coding DNA: TGCGCCAGCAGCCTATCCGGGACAGGCGCCTACGAGCAGTACTTC.

J is TRBJ1-1 and V is TRBV7-9; TRBD1 matches at 7 bases. The germline V gene has CDR1 SEHNR and CDR2 FQNEAQ (reference sequence). The CDR3 loop spans 17 amino acids. The ends lost 5 bases at V and 1 base at J; junction bases unmatched: 13. This CDR3 is CASSPIGKGASNTEAFF. The CDR3 DNA follows: TGTGCCAGCAGCCCAATAGGTAAGGGGGCATCGAACACTGAAGCTTTCTTT.

The V gene is TRBV9, the J gene TRBJ2-4; TRBD1 matches at 7 bases. The germline V gene encodes CDR1 SGDLS and CDR2 YYNGEE. The CDR3 has 13 residues. J lost 6 bases, V lost 3 bases, and 3 bases had no gene match. CDR3 region: CASSAGDRNIQYF. The CDR3 bases are TGTGCCAGCAGCGCCGGGGACAGAAACATTCAGTACTTC.

Only one count was recorded for this clone. The chain employs TRBV5-1 and TRBJ2-1; either TRBD1 or TRBD2 may fit D (5 bases each). V was trimmed by 4 bases and J by 6 bases, leaving 20 bases between them. CDR3 size: 16 residues. CDR1 is SGHRS, CDR2 YFSETQ, per germline. DNA for the CDR3: TGCGCCAGCAGCGTAGCGACCAGGGCCCCCATCAATGAGCAGTTCTTC. It is translated as CASSVATRAPINEQFF. Supplemented by reference TRBV5-1 and TRBJ2-1, the full variable domain reads KAGVTQTPRYLIKTRGQQVTLSCSPISGHRSVSWYQQTPGQGLQFLFEYFSETQRNKGNFPGRFSGRQFSNSRSEMNVSTLELGDSALYLCASSVATRAPINEQFFGPGTRLTVL.

This clone showed up just once. This rearrangement joins TRBV30 to TRBJ2-3; D is perhaps TRBD1 (6 bases). The germline V gene encodes CDR1 GTSNPN and CDR2 SVGIG (reference sequence). This CDR3 contains 13 residues. The V end was cut by 0 bases, the J end by 8 bases, with 12 bases between. CDR3 loop: CAWSVSRGSTQYF. The CDR3 DNA follows: TGTGCCTGGAGTGTATCCAGGGGCAGTACGCAGTATTTT.

The genes are TRBV4-2 and TRBJ1-1, with D uncertain. Germline V gene lookup returns CDR1 LGHNA and CDR2 YNFKEQ. Between the trimmed V and J ends, which lost 1 base and 4 bases, there was a span of 13 bases. The CDR3 is 15 amino acids. The CDR3 loop is CASSQAEGLATEAFF. CDR3 nucleotides: TGTGCCAGCAGCCAAGCAGAGGGTTTGGCCACTGAAGCTTTCTTT.

J is TRBJ1-1 and V is TRBV5-1, with D tentatively TRBD1 (5 bases). The CDR3 covers 15 residues. Germline values: CDR1 SGHRS, CDR2 YFSETQ. The ends were cut back, 7 bases at V and 2 bases at J, with 18 bases in the middle. The CDR3 reads CASSRGTHLNTEAFF. Written as DNA, the CDR3 is TGCGCCAGCTCCCGGGGGACTCACCTAAACACTGAAGCTTTCTTT.

The V gene is TRBV27, the J gene TRBJ1-2; 9 bases agree with TRBD1. With 3 bases clipped from V and 4 bases from J, the junction kept 3 bases outside the gene matches. This CDR3 has 14 residues. CDR1 and CDR2 (germline): MNHEY, SMNVEV (reference sequence). CDR3 sequence: CASSLVDRGYGYTF. The CDR3 DNA reads TGTGCCAGCAGTTTGGTGGACAGGGGCTATGGCTACACCTTC.